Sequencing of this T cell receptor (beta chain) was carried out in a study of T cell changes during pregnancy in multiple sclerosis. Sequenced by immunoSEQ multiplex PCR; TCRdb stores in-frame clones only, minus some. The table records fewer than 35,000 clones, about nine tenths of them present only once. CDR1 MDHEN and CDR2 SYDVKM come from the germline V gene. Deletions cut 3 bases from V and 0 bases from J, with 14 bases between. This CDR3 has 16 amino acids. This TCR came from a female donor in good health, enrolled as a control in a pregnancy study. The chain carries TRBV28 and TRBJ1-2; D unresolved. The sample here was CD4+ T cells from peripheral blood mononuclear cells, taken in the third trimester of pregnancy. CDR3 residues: CASSFPTLVTNYGYTF. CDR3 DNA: TGTGCCAGCAGTTTCCCGACATTAGTCACTAACTATGGCTACACCTTC.